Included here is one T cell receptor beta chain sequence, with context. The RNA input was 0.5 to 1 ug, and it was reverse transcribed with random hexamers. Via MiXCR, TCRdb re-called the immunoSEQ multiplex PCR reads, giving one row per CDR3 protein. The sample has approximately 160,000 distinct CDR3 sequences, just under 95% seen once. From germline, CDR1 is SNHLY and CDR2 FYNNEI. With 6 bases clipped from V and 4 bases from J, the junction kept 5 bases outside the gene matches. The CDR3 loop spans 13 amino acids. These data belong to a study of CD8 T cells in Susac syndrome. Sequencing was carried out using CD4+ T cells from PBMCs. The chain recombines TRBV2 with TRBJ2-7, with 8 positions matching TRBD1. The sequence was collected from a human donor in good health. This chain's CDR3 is CASSRQGLYEQYF. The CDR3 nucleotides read TGTGCCAGCAGCAGACAGGGGCTGTACGAGCAGTACTTC.